The 25 T cell receptor beta chains in this list originate from one sample, sequenced in a study of T cell responses to AZD1222 COVID-19 vaccine. Sequencing used immunoSEQ multiplex PCR; TCRdb keeps in-frame clones, though not all of them. The sample includes 150,000 to 200,000 clones, 90% to 95% of them seen just once. The sample was peripheral blood, taken on day 0 of AZD1222 vaccination. Receptors were obtained from an adult in good health.

The genes are TRBV10-3 and TRBJ2-5; 9 bases agree with TRBD1. The CDR3 extends over 14 amino acids. J was trimmed by 2 bases and V by 6 bases; bases with no gene match: 4. CDR1 and CDR2 (germline): ENHRY, SYGVKD. The CDR3 protein is CAISLGTGQETQYF. The CDR3 DNA reads TGTGCCATCAGCCTCGGGACAGGGCAAGAGACCCAGTACTTC.

The V call is TRBV6-1, the J call TRBJ1-5; a possible D gene is TRBD1 (6 bases). Trimming shortened V by 3 bases and J by 3 bases, and 12 bases separated the two germline ends. There are 15 residues in the CDR3. Germline assignment: CDR1 MNHNS and CDR2 SASEGT. The CDR3: CASSDPTGSNQPQHF. The CDR3 nucleotides read TGTGCCAGCAGTGACCCGACAGGCTCCAATCAGCCCCAGCATTTT.

The count of this clone is one. This rearrangement joins TRBV7-9 to TRBJ2-7; D possibly uses TRBD1 or TRBD2 (6 bases each). CDR3 length: 14 amino acids. Per germline, CDR1 SEHNR and CDR2 FQNEAQ (reference sequence). Trimming took 5 bases from V and 3 from J, leaving 14 bases between them. The CDR3 here is CASSILQGLYEQYF. CDR3 in DNA: TGTGCCAGCAGCATTCTACAGGGACTCTACGAGCAGTACTTC.

This chain connects TRBV5-6 to TRBJ1-4; unclear D gene. The CDR3 contains 15 residues. In germline, CDR1 is SGHDT, CDR2 YYEEEE. Trimming took off 0 bases at V and 8 bases at J, with 14 bases between the two ends. The CDR3 is CASSLVAGPNEKLFF. For the CDR3, the DNA is TGTGCCAGCAGCTTGGTCGCGGGCCCCAACGAAAAACTGTTTTTT. The full variable domain, in which reference TRBV5-6 and TRBJ1-4 provide the parts outside the CDR3, is DAGVTQSPTHLIKTRGQQVTLRCSPKSGHDTVSWYQQALGQGPQFIFQYYEEEERQRGNFPDRFSGHQFPNYSSELNVNALLLGDSALYLCASSLVAGPNEKLFFGSGTQLSVL.

The gene calls are TRBV27 and TRBJ2-4, with 7 bases aligning to TRBD1. With V trimmed by 2 bases and J by 6 bases, 4 bases remained unmatched. The CDR3 contains 14 residues. From germline, CDR1 is MNHEY and CDR2 SMNVEV (reference sequence). The CDR3 here is CASSLGGQSNIQYF. CDR3 nucleotides: TGTGCCAGCAGTTTAGGGGGACAGTCAAACATTCAGTACTTC.

V is TRBV6-5 and J is TRBJ1-2, with 8 bases aligning to TRBD1. Per germline, CDR1 MNHEY and CDR2 SVGAGI. The CDR3 extends over 13 amino acids. Trimming took 6 bases from V and 7 from J; bases not matched to a gene: 7. This CDR3 reads CASRDRGSSGYTF. The CDR3 region has the DNA TGTGCCAGCAGAGACAGGGGTTCCTCTGGCTACACCTTC.

The gene calls are TRBV3-1 (or the pseudogene TRBV3-2) and TRBJ1-1, with a possible D match to TRBD1 (5 bases). This CDR3 region has 13 residues. Trimming stripped 5 bases from V and 8 bases from J, with 15 bases between. Germline-derived CDR1 and CDR2 are LGHDT and YNNKEL (reference sequence). The CDR3 DNA reads TGTGCCAGCAGCTATTTCGGGGCAGAAGAAGCTTTCTTT. Its protein is CASSYFGAEEAFF.

The chain employs TRBV28 and TRBJ1-4; D is uncertain. CDR1 is MDHEN and CDR2 is SYDVKM in the germline V gene. There are 14 residues in the CDR3. The V and J ends lost 6 bases and 0 bases respectively, with 8 bases between them. The CDR3 protein is CASSPGPTNEKLFF. The CDR3 DNA reads as TGTGCCAGCAGCCCCGGCCCAACTAATGAAAAACTGTTTTTT.

V is TRBV28 and J is TRBJ1-3; 8 bases line up with TRBD1. Germline loops: CDR1 MDHEN, CDR2 SYDVKM. The CDR3 spans 16 residues. The V and J ends lost 4 bases and 10 bases, in that order; junction bases with no gene match: 15. The CDR3 DNA reads as TGTGCCAGCAGTTACGGGGACAGGACCCGCCTCGGGACCATATATTTT. The encoded protein is CASSYGDRTRLGTIYF.

The rearrangement uses TRBV5-4 and TRBJ1-2, with 7 nucleotides matching TRBD1. With 4 bases clipped from V and 3 bases from J, the junction kept 6 bases outside the gene matches. This CDR3 spans 14 amino acids. Germline-derived CDR1 and CDR2 are SGHNT and YYREEE (reference sequence). CDR3 coding DNA: TGTGCCAGCAGCCGACGACAGGGAGACTATGGCTACACCTTC. The encoded protein is CASSRRQGDYGYTF.

This rearrangement joins TRBV4-2 to TRBJ2-7; 11 bases align to TRBD2. CDR1 LGHNA and CDR2 YNFKEQ come from the germline V gene. The CDR3 consists of 15 residues. J was trimmed by 3 bases and V by 1 base; bases with no gene match: 2. CDR3 coding DNA: TGTGCCAGCAGCCAAGCTAGCGGGAGGATCTACGAGCAGTACTTC. It encodes CASSQASGRIYEQYF.

This clone was seen only a few times. This sequence joins TRBV18 and TRBJ1-5; 8 bases fit TRBD1. The V and J ends lost 4 bases and 0 bases, in that order; junction bases with no gene match: 2. Germline V gives CDR1 KGHSH, CDR2 LQKENI. The CDR3 has 15 residues. In nucleotides, the CDR3 is TGTGCCAGCTCACAGACAGGGGATAGCAATCAGCCCCAGCATTTT. Protein: CASSQTGDSNQPQHF.

The chain employs TRBV21-1 and TRBJ1-2; the table's D call, TRBD1, was not checked against the DNA. TRBV21-1 is flagged as a pseudogene. The CDR3 is made up of 15 amino acids. The DNA for the CDR3 is TGTGCCAGCAGCCCCCATCACAGGAGCCGCTATGGCTACACCTTC. Residues: CASSPHHRSRYGYTF.

J is TRBJ2-5 and V is TRBV24-1; tentatively, D is TRBD2 (5 bases). Trimming shortened V by 2 bases and J by 5 bases, and 14 bases separated the two germline ends. Germline loops: CDR1 KGHDR, CDR2 SFDVKD. CDR3 length equals 15 residues. CDR3 loop: CATSDSRTPWETQYF. In DNA, the CDR3 is TGTGCCACCAGTGATTCACGGACTCCATGGGAGACCCAGTACTTC.

The chain links TRBV10-3 to TRBJ2-2; perhaps TRBD1 as D (6 bases). Germline CDR1 and CDR2: ENHRY and SYGVKD. The CDR3 runs 17 residues. The V and J ends lost 0 bases and 6 bases respectively, with 17 bases between them. The CDR3 sequence: CAISESIPTGPSGELFF. CDR3 DNA sequence: TGTGCCATCAGTGAGTCGATTCCCACAGGGCCGTCCGGGGAGCTGTTTTTT.

The chain recombines TRBV5-1 with TRBJ2-7; 7 bases agree with TRBD1. CDR1 SGHRS and CDR2 YFSETQ come from the germline V gene. The J segment lost 6 bases and the V segment lost 1 base, leaving 10 bases of the junction unmatched. The CDR3 is 15 amino acids. CDR3 residues: CASSLTDRLVIEQYF. The CDR3 DNA sequence: TGCGCCAGCAGCTTGACGGACAGGCTTGTTATCGAGCAGTACTTC.

The gene calls are TRBV18 and TRBJ2-5, with 14 bases lining up with TRBD2. The CDR3 consists of 15 residues. Germline V gene data show CDR1 as KGHSH and CDR2 as LQKENI. Trimming cost V 5 bases and J 5 bases; bases outside gene matches: 4. CDR3 bases: TGTGCCAGCTCATCCTGGACTAGCGGGGGGGAGACCCAGTACTTC. It is translated as CASSSWTSGGETQYF.

The chain is built from TRBV6-5 and TRBJ2-2; a weak D match, TRBD1 (6 bases). Per germline, CDR1 MNHEY and CDR2 SVGAGI. The CDR3 sequence is 15 residues long. Trimming cost V 2 bases and J 1 base, with 8 bases left between them. The CDR3 nucleotides are TGTGCCAGCAGTTACCAACAGGGGAACACCGGGGAGCTGTTTTTT. Translated: CASSYQQGNTGELFF.

This clone appeared a single time. The chain has TRBV2 and TRBJ1-2; the match to TRBD1 covers 8 bases. V shed 6 bases, J shed 1 base, and the junction held 4 bases outside the gene matches. Per germline, CDR1 SNHLY and CDR2 FYNNEI. This CDR3 has 14 residues. Here the CDR3 reads CASSYGQGNYGYTF. The CDR3 nucleotides read TGTGCCAGCAGCTATGGACAGGGTAACTATGGCTACACCTTC.

This sequence joins TRBV18 and TRBJ2-1; D is perhaps TRBD1 (6 bases). CDR3 length: 12 amino acids. The germline V gene encodes CDR1 KGHSH and CDR2 LQKENI. V lost 5 bases and J lost 6, with 8 bases in between. The CDR3 protein is CASSTGINEQFF. The CDR3 DNA is TGTGCCAGCTCAACAGGGATCAATGAGCAGTTCTTC. Drawing the rest from reference TRBV18 and TRBJ2-1, the complete variable domain is NAGVMQNPRHLVRRRGQEARLRCSPMKGHSHVYWYRQLPEEGLKFMVYLQKENIIDESGMPKERFSAEFPKEGPSILRIQQVVRGDSAAYFCASSTGINEQFFGPGTRLTVL.

The rearrangement joins TRBV14 to TRBJ2-5, with 9 positions matching TRBD2. V shed 1 base, J shed 7 bases, and the junction held 1 base outside the gene matches. Per the germline V gene, CDR1 is SGHDN and CDR2 is FVKESK. This CDR3 region has 13 residues. CDR3 in DNA: TGTGCCAGCAGCCAAGTGACTAGCGGGACCCAGTACTTC. Translated: CASSQVTSGTQYF.

Comments on this clone: Sequence at one end of the junction differs from germline and may be a read error. This chain uses TRBV18 with TRBJ1-1; D is undetermined. CDR1 and CDR2 (germline): KGHSH, LQKENI. The CDR3 is 13 residues long. CDR3 bases: TGTGCCAGCTCTCCACTTCAGAACACTGAAGCTTTCTTT. Encoded protein: CASSPLQNTEAFF.

This clone was seen a handful of times. The chain uses TRBV28 and TRBJ1-3; D unclear. V gave up 2 bases and J gave up 3 bases, with 11 bases separating them. There are 15 residues in the CDR3. Germline V CDR1 and CDR2: MDHEN, SYDVKM. The CDR3 spells CASSLPPEYGNTIYF. DNA for the CDR3: TGTGCCAGCAGTTTACCCCCCGAGTATGGAAACACCATATATTTT.

This chain links TRBV4-1 with TRBJ1-4; unclear D gene. V gave up 4 bases and J gave up 0 bases, with 9 bases separating them. The V gene's germline CDR1 is MGHRA and CDR2 YSYEKL. The CDR3 contains 15 residues. CDR3 in DNA: TGCGCCAGCAGCCTCCACGAGGCAACTAATGAAAAACTGTTTTTT. Protein sequence: CASSLHEATNEKLFF.

The chain recombines TRBV7-9 with TRBJ1-6, with D possibly being TRBD1 (5 bases). Germline CDR1 and CDR2: SEHNR and FQNEAQ (reference sequence). CDR3 length: 16 residues. V lost 4 bases to trimming and J lost 8 bases, with 18 bases between them. The CDR3: CASSSRRDFLDSPLHF. In DNA form, the CDR3 reads TGTGCCAGCAGCTCTAGGCGGGACTTTCTCGATTCACCCCTCCACTTT.